This passage covers 26 T cell receptor beta chains from one sample sequenced in a study of CD39 and CD103 CD8 tumor-infiltrating T cells. Sequencing was performed with immunoSEQ multiplex PCR; in TCRdb, only in-frame clones are kept and a portion is missing. Of about 2,500 clones in the sample, 55% to 75% were seen once. Sequenced material: CD39- CD103- CD8+ T cells sorted from the tumor. Subset meaning: CD103-CD39- double-negative CD45RA- CD8 T cells. The receptor source for this set is a human donor with head and neck squamous cell carcinoma.

The chain joins TRBV27 to TRBJ2-1; the match to TRBD2 covers 11 bases. Germline V gene sequence: CDR1 MNHEY, CDR2 SMNVEV (reference sequence). Losses at the gene ends were 5 bases for V and 2 bases for J; bases not matched to a gene: 2. The CDR3 spans 15 residues. CDR3 loop: CASSVTSGAYNEQFF. DNA for the CDR3: TGTGCCAGCAGTGTGACTAGCGGGGCCTACAATGAGCAGTTCTTC.

The chain has TRBV11-3 and TRBJ2-1; D is unclear. CDR1 and CDR2 from the germline V gene are SGHNT and YENEEA. There are 14 residues in the CDR3. The germline V and J ends were trimmed by 5 bases and 6 bases, with 14 bases remaining between them. The CDR3 coding sequence is TGTGCCAGCAGCAACCCGCTGTTGAGCAATGAGCAGTTCTTC. It translates to CASSNPLLSNEQFF.

This clone has a handful of counts. The chain uses TRBV7-8 and TRBJ1-5; D is ambiguous. CDR1 and CDR2 from the germline V gene are SGHVS and FQNEAQ. Trimming took off 1 base at V and 7 bases at J, with 8 bases between the two ends. The CDR3 runs to 13 residues. The CDR3 nucleotides read TGTGCCAGCAGCTTAGGGCAAACACAGCCCCAGCATTTT. Translated, it gives CASSLGQTQPQHF.

The chain combines TRBV27 with TRBJ1-2, with D uncertain. CDR1 and CDR2 (germline): MNHEY, SMNVEV (reference sequence). This CDR3 has 14 amino acids. The ends were cut back, 5 bases at V and 2 bases at J, with 12 bases in the middle. The CDR3 sequence: CASSQGGQNYGYTF. The CDR3 nucleotides are TGTGCCAGCAGTCAAGGTGGGCAGAACTATGGCTACACCTTC.

This clone was found a few times. This chain links TRBV28 with TRBJ1-2; D gene ambiguous. Trimming pared 2 bases from V and 10 bases from J, leaving 17 bases between. The CDR3 is made up of 14 amino acids. In germline, CDR1 is MDHEN, CDR2 SYDVKM. For the CDR3, the DNA is TGTGCCAGCAGTTTAGGTTACGGGCCACTAGACTACACCTTC. Protein sequence: CASSLGYGPLDYTF.

The chain combines TRBV19 with TRBJ1-4; D is ambiguous. V lost 4 bases to trimming and J lost 0 bases, with 9 bases between them. Germline CDR1 and CDR2: LNHDA and SQIVND (reference sequence). The CDR3 length is 15 residues. The CDR3 loop reads CASSTGIATNEKLFF. CDR3 bases: TGTGCCAGTAGTACAGGCATTGCAACTAATGAAAAACTGTTTTTT.

The table lists this clone with a few counts. The chain joins TRBV15 to TRBJ1-2, with a tentative D call TRBD1 (5 bases). Germline-derived CDR1 and CDR2 are LNHNV and YYDKDF (reference sequence). V lost 6 bases and J lost 3, with 17 bases in between. The CDR3 runs 15 residues. The CDR3 DNA is TGTGCCACCAGAAACAACCGGGGGAATTACTATGGCTACACCTTC. Its translation is CATRNNRGNYYGYTF.

The chain links TRBV30 to TRBJ2-7; a weak D match, TRBD2 (6 bases). Germline-derived CDR1 and CDR2 are GTSNPN and SVGIG (reference sequence). Trimming took off 1 base at V and 6 bases at J, with 13 bases between the two ends. The CDR3 totals 13 residues. The CDR3 DNA is TGTGCCTGGAGTGACCTTGGGGGGAGCGAGCAGTACTTC. It yields the protein CAWSDLGGSEQYF.

The chain couples TRBV6-6 to TRBJ2-1; D might be TRBD1 (5 bases). Germline CDR1 MNHNY, CDR2 SVGAGI (reference sequence). This CDR3 has 15 amino acids. With 4 bases removed from V and 6 bases from J, the gap between germline ends came to 16 bases. The CDR3 DNA reads TGTGCCAGCAGTTCTAAAGAAGACAGACCCAATGAGCAGTTCTTC. Translation gives CASSSKEDRPNEQFF.

The sample holds a few counts of this clone. The gene calls are TRBV19 and TRBJ1-2; D uncertain. The germline V and J ends were trimmed by 0 bases and 6 bases, with 11 bases remaining between them. The CDR3 length is 14 residues. Germline CDR1 reads LNHDA; CDR2 reads SQIVND (reference sequence). CDR3 sequence reads: CASSIDPAFDGYTF. The CDR3 nucleotides read TGTGCCAGTAGTATAGATCCAGCTTTTGATGGCTACACCTTC.

The CDR3: CASSIMRLGADTQYF. CDR3 coding DNA: TGTGCCAGTAGTATAATGAGGTTGGGAGCAGATACGCAGTATTTT. The chain links TRBV19 to TRBJ2-3, with a weak D call TRBD2 (5 bases). Trimming stripped 2 bases from V and 4 bases from J, with 13 bases between. The germline V gene encodes CDR1 LNHDA and CDR2 SQIVND (reference sequence). This CDR3 has 15 residues.

This clone was counted once. V gene TRBV6-5 combines with J gene TRBJ1-2; 7 bases fit TRBD1. V trimming: 0 bases; J trimming: 7 bases; junction bases outside the gene matches: 2. There are 13 residues in the CDR3. The germline V gene has CDR1 MNHEY and CDR2 SVGAGI. This CDR3 reads CASSYSGGGGYTF. The CDR3 DNA reads as TGTGCCAGCAGTTACTCAGGGGGCGGTGGCTACACCTTC.

The CDR3 coding sequence is TGTGCCAGCAGCTTAGGTTACAATGAGCAGTTCTTC. It yields the protein CASSLGYNEQFF. The chain joins TRBV13 to TRBJ2-1; D ambiguous. In germline, CDR1 is PRHDT, CDR2 FYEKMQ (reference sequence). V lost 0 bases and J 4 bases, leaving 1 base between the germline ends. The CDR3 runs to 12 residues.

CDR3 residues: CASSYGNTEAFF. CDR3 DNA sequence: TGTGCCAGCAGCTACGGGAACACTGAAGCTTTCTTT. The chain is built from TRBV7-3 and TRBJ1-1; unclear D gene. Germline CDR1 reads SGHTA; CDR2 reads FQGTGA. The CDR3 spans 12 residues. Trimming took 4 bases from V and 1 from J, leaving 4 bases between them.

This sequence joins TRBV15 and TRBJ1-1, with 8 nucleotides matching TRBD1. The length of the CDR3 is 14 residues. After removal of 7 bases from V and 4 bases from J, the junction contained 8 bases not matched to a gene. Germline loops: CDR1 LNHNV, CDR2 YYDKDF (reference sequence). The CDR3 DNA reads TGTGCCACCAACGACGGACAGGGCGTCACTGAAGCTTTCTTT. Its translation: CATNDGQGVTEAFF.

V is TRBV7-9 and J is TRBJ2-5, with D unresolved. V lost 5 bases and J 5 bases, leaving 9 bases between the germline ends. Germline CDR1 is SEHNR and CDR2 is FQNEAQ (reference sequence). The CDR3 spans 12 residues. The DNA of the CDR3 is TGTGCCAGCAGCCAGATCGCCGAGACCCAGTACTTC. Translated: CASSQIAETQYF.

The chain is built from TRBV27 and TRBJ1-1; TRBD1 aligns across 7 bases. The CDR3 loop spans 13 amino acids. Germline CDR1 and CDR2: MNHEY and SMNVEV (reference sequence). Losses at the gene ends were 5 bases for V and 4 bases for J; bases not matched to a gene: 4. CDR3 DNA sequence: TGTGCCAGCAGTAACAGGGGAGGCACTGAAGCTTTCTTT. Translation gives CASSNRGGTEAFF.

The chain recombines TRBV5-6 with TRBJ1-6; 7 positions agree with TRBD1. The CDR3 sequence is 18 residues long. With 4 bases clipped from V and 7 bases from J, the junction kept 17 bases outside the gene matches. CDR1 is SGHDT and CDR2 is YYEEEE in the germline V gene. The CDR3, as DNA: TGTGCCAGCAGCGGCGGACAGGTAATGCAAGAAAAGAATTCACCCCTCCACTTT. It translates to CASSGGQVMQEKNSPLHF.

This clone was observed a handful of times. The rearrangement links TRBV28 to TRBJ1-5; 9 bases agree with TRBD1. The CDR3 length is 15 residues. The V segment lost 6 bases and the J segment 6 bases; nucleotides outside the gene matches: 9. Germline V gives CDR1 MDHEN, CDR2 SYDVKM. CDR3 protein: CASSLGQGYRQPQHF. CDR3 nucleotide sequence: TGTGCCAGCAGCTTAGGACAGGGGTATCGTCAGCCCCAGCATTTT.

The chain employs TRBV4-1 and TRBJ2-7; no clear D gene. Germline-derived CDR1 and CDR2 are MGHRA and YSYEKL. Trimming pared 4 bases from V and 3 bases from J, leaving 19 bases between. The length of the CDR3 is 16 residues. The CDR3 DNA sequence: TGCGCCAGCAGCCCGGCAGGATCCCCTATGGGCTACGAGCAGTACTTC. It translates to CASSPAGSPMGYEQYF.

The chain couples TRBV9 to TRBJ2-1, with TRBD1 identical over 9 bases. CDR1 SGDLS and CDR2 YYNGEE come from the germline V gene. The CDR3 totals 15 residues. Trimming took 5 bases from V and 7 from J; bases not matched to a gene: 10. The CDR3 reads CASRDPGQGYNEQFF. The CDR3 nucleotides read TGTGCCAGCAGGGATCCGGGACAGGGATATAATGAGCAGTTCTTC.

This clone turned up a few times. The CDR3 loop is CASSATGGGNQPQHF. CDR3 DNA sequence: TGTGCCAGTAGCGCCACGGGCGGCGGCAATCAGCCCCAGCATTTT. The rearrangement links TRBV19 to TRBJ1-5; no definite D call. This CDR3 region has 15 residues. The germline V gene encodes CDR1 LNHDA and CDR2 SQIVND (reference sequence). V lost 6 bases, J lost 2 bases, and 14 bases lay in between.

This clone appeared a few times. V usage is TRBV4-1 and J usage is TRBJ1-6, with TRBD1 as a possible D gene (5 bases). V was cut by 2 bases and J by 8 bases, with 13 bases left in between. The CDR3 has 15 residues. Germline-derived CDR1 and CDR2 are MGHRA and YSYEKL. In DNA form, the CDR3 reads TGCGCCAGCAGCCAAATGGTCTTGGGGGATTCACCCCTCCACTTT. Its protein is CASSQMVLGDSPLHF.

This clone has a handful of counts. CDR3: CASSQETGSDGYTF. The CDR3 DNA reads TGCGCCAGCAGCCAAGAGACAGGGAGCGATGGCTACACCTTC. This chain joins TRBV4-1 and TRBJ1-2, with 7 bases matching TRBD1. This CDR3 is built from 14 residues. V lost 0 bases to trimming and J lost 6 bases; unmatched junction nucleotides: 4. Germline values: CDR1 MGHRA, CDR2 YSYEKL.

This chain links TRBV10-1 with TRBJ2-3, with D unclear. Trimming left V 2 bases short and J 2 bases short, with 8 bases between. The CDR3 has 14 residues. The germline V gene has CDR1 WNHNN and CDR2 SYGVQD (reference sequence). The CDR3: CASSERPDTDTQYF. DNA for the CDR3: TGCGCCAGCAGTGAGCGCCCCGACACAGATACGCAGTATTTT.

The chain carries TRBV28 and TRBJ2-6; a possible D gene is TRBD1 (5 bases). Trimming pared 4 bases from V and 16 bases from J, leaving 32 bases between. The CDR3 covers 18 residues. Germline loops: CDR1 MDHEN, CDR2 SYDVKM. CDR3 DNA sequence: TGTGCCAGCAGTTCCCAGGACGGTCTGATCTGGGGCCAACGTCCTCTGACTTTC. Translated, it gives CASSSQDGLIWGQRPLTF.